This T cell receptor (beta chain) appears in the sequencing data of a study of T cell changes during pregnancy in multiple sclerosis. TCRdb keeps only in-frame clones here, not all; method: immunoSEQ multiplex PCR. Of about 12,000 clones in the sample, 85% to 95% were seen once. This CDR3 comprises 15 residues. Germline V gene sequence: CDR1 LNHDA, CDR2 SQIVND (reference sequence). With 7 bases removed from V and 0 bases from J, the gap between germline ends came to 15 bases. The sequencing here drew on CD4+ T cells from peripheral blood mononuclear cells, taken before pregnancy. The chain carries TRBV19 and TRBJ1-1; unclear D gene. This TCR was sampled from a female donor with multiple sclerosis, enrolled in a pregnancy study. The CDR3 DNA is TGTGCCAGTAACTATGCACACTACATGAACACTGAAGCTTTCTTT. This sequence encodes CASNYAHYMNTEAFF.